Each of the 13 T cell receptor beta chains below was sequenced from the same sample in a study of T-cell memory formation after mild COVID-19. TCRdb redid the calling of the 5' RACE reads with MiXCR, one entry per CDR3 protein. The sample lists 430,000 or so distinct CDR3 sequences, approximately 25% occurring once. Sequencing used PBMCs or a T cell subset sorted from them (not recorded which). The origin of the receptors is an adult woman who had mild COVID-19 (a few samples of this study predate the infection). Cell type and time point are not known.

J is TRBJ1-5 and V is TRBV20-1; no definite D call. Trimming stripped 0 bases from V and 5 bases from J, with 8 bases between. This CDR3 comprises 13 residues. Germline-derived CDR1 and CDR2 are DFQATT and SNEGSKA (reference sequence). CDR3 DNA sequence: TGCAGTGCTAGAGAGTCAGTTGATCAGCCCCAGCATTTT. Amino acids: CSARESVDQPQHF.

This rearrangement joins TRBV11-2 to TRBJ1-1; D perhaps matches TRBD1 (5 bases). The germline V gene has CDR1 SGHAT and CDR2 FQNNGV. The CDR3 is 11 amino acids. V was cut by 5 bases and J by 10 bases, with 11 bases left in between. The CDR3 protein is CASSPQGAAFF. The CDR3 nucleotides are TGTGCCAGCAGCCCCCAGGGTGCAGCTTTCTTT.

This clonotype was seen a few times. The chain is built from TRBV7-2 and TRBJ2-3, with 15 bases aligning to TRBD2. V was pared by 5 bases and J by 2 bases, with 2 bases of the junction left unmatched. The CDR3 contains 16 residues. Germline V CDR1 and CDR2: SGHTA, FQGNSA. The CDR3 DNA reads TGTGCCAGCAGCGGGACTAGCGGGGGGTACACAGATACGCAGTATTTT. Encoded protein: CASSGTSGGYTDTQYF.

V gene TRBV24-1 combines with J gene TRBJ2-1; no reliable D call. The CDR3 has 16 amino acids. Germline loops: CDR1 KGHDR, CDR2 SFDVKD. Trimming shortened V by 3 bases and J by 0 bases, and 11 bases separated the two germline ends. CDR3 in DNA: TGTGCCACCAGTGATGTAGACCCAAGCTCCTACAATGAGCAGTTCTTC. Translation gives CATSDVDPSSYNEQFF.

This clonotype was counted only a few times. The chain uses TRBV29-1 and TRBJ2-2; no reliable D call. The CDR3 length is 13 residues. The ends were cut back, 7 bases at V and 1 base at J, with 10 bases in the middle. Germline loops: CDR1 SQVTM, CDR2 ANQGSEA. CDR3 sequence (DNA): TGCAGCGCCATAGGGATGAACACCGGGGAGCTGTTTTTT. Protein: CSAIGMNTGELFF.

CDR3 sequence reads: CASSLPGQQETQYF. In DNA form, the CDR3 reads TGTGCCAGCAGCTTACCGGGACAGCAAGAGACCCAGTACTTC. This chain joins TRBV7-7 and TRBJ2-5, with 7 bases identical to TRBD1. This CDR3 has 14 residues. V shed 2 bases and J 2 bases; nucleotides not matched to a gene: 2. Germline CDR1 is SSHAT and CDR2 is FNYEAQ (reference sequence). Supplemented by reference TRBV7-7 and TRBJ2-5, the full variable domain reads GAGVSQSPRYKVTKRGQDVTLRCDPISSHATLYWYQQALGQGPEFLTYFNYEAQPDKSGLPSDRFSAERPEGSISTLTIQRTEQRDSAMYRCASSLPGQQETQYFGPGTRLLVL.

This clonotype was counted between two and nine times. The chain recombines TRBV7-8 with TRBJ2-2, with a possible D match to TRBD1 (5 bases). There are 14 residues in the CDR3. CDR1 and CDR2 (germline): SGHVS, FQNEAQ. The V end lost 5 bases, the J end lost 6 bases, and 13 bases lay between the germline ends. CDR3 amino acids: CASSPSRVPGELFF. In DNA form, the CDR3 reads TGTGCCAGCAGCCCGAGCAGGGTTCCCGGGGAGCTGTTTTTT.

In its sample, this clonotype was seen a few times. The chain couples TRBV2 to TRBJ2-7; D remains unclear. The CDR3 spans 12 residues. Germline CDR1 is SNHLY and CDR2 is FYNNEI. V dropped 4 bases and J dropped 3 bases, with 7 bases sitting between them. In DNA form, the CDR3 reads TGTGCCAGCAGTGTGTCAGGCTACGAGCAGTACTTC. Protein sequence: CASSVSGYEQYF.

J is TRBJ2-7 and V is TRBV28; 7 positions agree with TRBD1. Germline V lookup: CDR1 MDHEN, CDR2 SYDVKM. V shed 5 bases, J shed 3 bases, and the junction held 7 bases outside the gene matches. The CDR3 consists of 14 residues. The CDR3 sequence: CASSPLTGHYEQYF. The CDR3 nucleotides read TGTGCCAGCAGTCCCTTGACAGGGCACTACGAGCAGTACTTC.

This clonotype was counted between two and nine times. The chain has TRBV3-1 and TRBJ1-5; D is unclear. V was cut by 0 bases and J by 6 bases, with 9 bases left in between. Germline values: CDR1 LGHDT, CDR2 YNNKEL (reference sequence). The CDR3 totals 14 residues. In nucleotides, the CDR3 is TGTGCCAGCAGCCAAGATATGCTGGCTCAGCCCCAGCATTTT. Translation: CASSQDMLAQPQHF.

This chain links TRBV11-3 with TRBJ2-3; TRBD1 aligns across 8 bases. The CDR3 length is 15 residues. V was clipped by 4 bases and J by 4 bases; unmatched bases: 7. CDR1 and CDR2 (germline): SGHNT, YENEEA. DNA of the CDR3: TGTGCCAGCAGCTCCTACAGGGGGGAGGCAGATACGCAGTATTTT. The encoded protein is CASSSYRGEADTQYF.

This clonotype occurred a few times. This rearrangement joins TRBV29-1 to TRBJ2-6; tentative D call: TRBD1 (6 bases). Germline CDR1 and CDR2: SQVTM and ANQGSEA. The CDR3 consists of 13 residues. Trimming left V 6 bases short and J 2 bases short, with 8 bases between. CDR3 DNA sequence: TGCAGCGTCTCAGGGGCTGGGGCCAACGTCCTGACTTTC. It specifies CSVSGAGANVLTF.

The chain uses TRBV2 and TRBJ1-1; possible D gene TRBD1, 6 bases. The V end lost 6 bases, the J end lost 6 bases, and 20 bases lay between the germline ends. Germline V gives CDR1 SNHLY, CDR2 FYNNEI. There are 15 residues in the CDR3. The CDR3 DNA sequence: TGTGCCAGCAGAAGCGGCAGGGGTGGGGCGCCTGAAGCTTTCTTT. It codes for CASRSGRGGAPEAFF.